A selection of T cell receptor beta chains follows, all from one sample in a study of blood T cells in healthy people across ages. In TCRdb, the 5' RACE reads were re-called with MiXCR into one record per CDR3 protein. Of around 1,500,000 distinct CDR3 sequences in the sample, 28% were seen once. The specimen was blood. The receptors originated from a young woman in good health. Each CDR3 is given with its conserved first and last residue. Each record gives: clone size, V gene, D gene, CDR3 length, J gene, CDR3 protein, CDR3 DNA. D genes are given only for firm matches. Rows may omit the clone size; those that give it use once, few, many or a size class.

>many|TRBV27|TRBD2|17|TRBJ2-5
CASRPALSAGGQETQYF
TGTGCCAGCAGGCCCGCCCTTAGTGCGGGGGGGCAGGAGACCCAGTACTTC
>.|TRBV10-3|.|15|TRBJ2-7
CAISPAGVLRDEQYF
TGTGCCATCAGCCCAGCCGGGGTTTTGAGGGACGAGCAGTACTTC
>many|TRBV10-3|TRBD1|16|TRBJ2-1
CAISATGTGGRNEQFF
TGTGCCATCAGTGCGACCGGGACAGGGGGCCGGAATGAGCAGTTCTTC
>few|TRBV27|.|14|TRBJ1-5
CASSQPGLTQPQHF
TGTGCCAGCAGTCAACCGGGACTAACTCAGCCCCAGCATTTT
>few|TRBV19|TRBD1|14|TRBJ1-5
CASTQGAGNQPQHF
TGTGCCAGTACCCAGGGGGCAGGCAATCAACCCCAGCATTTT
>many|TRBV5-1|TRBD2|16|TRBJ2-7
CASSLVLAGGTYEQYF
TGCGCCAGCAGCTTGGTCCTAGCGGGGGGGACCTACGAGCAGTACTTC
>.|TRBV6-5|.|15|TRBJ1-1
CASTRASWGATEAFF
TGTGCCAGCACCCGAGCGTCCTGGGGGGCCACTGAAGCTTTCTTT
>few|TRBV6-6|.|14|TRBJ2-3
CASAPVGGTDTQYF
TGTGCCAGCGCCCCCGTCGGGGGCACAGATACGCAGTATTTT
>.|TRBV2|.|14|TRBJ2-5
CASSGRGNPETQYF
TGTGCCAGCAGTGGTCGGGGCAACCCAGAGACCCAGTACTTC
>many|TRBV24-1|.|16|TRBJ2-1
CATSDTRGPIYNEQFF
TGTGCCACCAGTGATACCCGGGGGCCAATCTACAATGAGCAGTTCTTC
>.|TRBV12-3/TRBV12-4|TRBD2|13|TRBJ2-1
CASSSNSGIEQLF
TGTGCCAGCAGTTCCAATAGCGGGATTGAGCAGTTATTC
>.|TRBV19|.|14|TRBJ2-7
CASSIGPPSYEQYF
TGTGCCAGTAGTATAGGACCACCCTCCTACGAGCAGTACTTC
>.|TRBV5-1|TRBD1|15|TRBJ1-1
CASSLRTGAYTEAFF
TGCGCCAGCAGCTTGCGGACAGGGGCATACACTGAAGCTTTCTTT
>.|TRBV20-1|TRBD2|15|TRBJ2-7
CSAPASGISSYEQYF
TGCAGTGCCCCCGCTAGCGGGATCAGCTCCTACGAGCAGTACTTC
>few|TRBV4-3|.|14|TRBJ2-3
CASSQQGGADTQYF
TGCGCCAGCAGCCAGCAGGGAGGTGCAGATACGCAGTATTTT
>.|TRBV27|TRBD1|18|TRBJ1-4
CASRTSRDRADVGEKLFF
TGTGCCAGCAGGACCTCGAGGGACAGGGCGGACGTTGGTGAAAAACTGTTTTTT
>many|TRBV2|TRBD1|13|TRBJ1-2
CASRGQGAQGYTF
TGTGCCAGCAGGGGACAGGGGGCGCAGGGCTACACCTTC
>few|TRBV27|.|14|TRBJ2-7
CVSGYGGVLHEQYF
TGTGTCTCTGGGTATGGAGGGGTCCTCCACGAGCAGTACTTC
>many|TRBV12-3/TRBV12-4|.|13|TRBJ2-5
CASTIRTQETQYF
TGTGCCAGCACTATCCGGACACAAGAGACCCAGTACTTC
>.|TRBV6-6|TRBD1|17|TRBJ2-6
CAGSSPGQQTGANVLTF
TGTGCCGGCAGTTCCCCGGGACAGCAAACCGGGGCCAACGTCCTGACTTTC
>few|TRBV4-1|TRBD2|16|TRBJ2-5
CASSQVVIAGGETQYF
TGCGCCAGCAGCCAAGTAGTAATAGCGGGGGGGGAGACCCAGTACTTC
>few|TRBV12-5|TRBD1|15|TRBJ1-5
CASAKGTGKDQPQHF
TGTGCTAGTGCCAAGGGGACAGGCAAAGATCAGCCCCAGCATTTT
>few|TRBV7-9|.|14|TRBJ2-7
CASSFFEDRYEQYF
TGTGCCAGCAGCTTTTTCGAAGACCGCTACGAGCAGTACTTC
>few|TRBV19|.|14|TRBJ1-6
CASSYRQENSPLHF
TGTGCCAGTTCCTACCGACAGGAGAATTCACCCCTCCACTTT
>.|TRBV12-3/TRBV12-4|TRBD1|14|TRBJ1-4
CASTGTGWGEKLFF
TGTGCCAGCACTGGGACAGGGTGGGGTGAAAAACTGTTTTTT
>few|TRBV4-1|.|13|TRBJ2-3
CASSQETWDTQYF
TGCGCCAGCAGCCAAGAAACGTGGGATACGCAGTATTTT
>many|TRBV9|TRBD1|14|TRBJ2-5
CASSVDRGGETQYF
TGTGCCAGCAGCGTGGACAGGGGGGGAGAGACCCAGTACTTC
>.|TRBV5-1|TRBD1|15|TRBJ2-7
CASSAESDRSYEQYF
TGCGCCAGCAGCGCCGAATCGGACAGGTCCTACGAGCAGTACTTC
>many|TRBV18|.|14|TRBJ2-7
CASSPPSGAGEQYF
TGTGCCAGCTCACCACCTTCAGGGGCAGGGGAGCAGTACTTC
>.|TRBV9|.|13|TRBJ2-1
CASSVGTHTRLFF
TGTGCCAGCAGCGTAGGGACTCACACGAGGCTGTTCTTC
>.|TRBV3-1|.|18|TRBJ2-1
CASSQEFPGLGSYNEQFF
TGTGCCAGCAGCCAAGAGTTCCCGGGACTCGGCTCCTACAATGAGCAGTTCTTC
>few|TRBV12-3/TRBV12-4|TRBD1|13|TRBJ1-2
CASSPDREARYTF
TGTGCCAGCAGTCCCGACAGGGAGGCCAGGTACACCTTC
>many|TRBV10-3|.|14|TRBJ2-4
CATGDSPDKNIQYF
TGTGCCACGGGGGACAGTCCTGACAAAAACATTCAGTACTTC
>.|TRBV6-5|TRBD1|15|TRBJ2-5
CASSYWDRGQETQYF
TGTGCCAGCAGTTACTGGGACAGGGGGCAAGAGACCCAGTACTTC
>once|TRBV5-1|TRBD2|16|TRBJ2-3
CATKVGGATLTDTQYF
TGCGCCACCAAGGTCGGGGGGGCCACCCTCACAGATACGCAGTATTTT
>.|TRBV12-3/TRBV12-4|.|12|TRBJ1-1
CASRQGSTEAFF
TGTGCCAGCAGGCAAGGAAGCACTGAAGCTTTCTTT
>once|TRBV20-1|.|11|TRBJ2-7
CRAIDSYEQYF
TGCAGGGCTATAGACTCCTACGAGCAGTACTTC
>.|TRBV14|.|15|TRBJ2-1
CASSHGLGRDNEQFF
TGTGCCAGCAGCCATGGACTCGGACGGGACAATGAGCAGTTCTTC
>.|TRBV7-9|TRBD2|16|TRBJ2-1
CASSPRERGAQDEQFF
TGTGCCAGCAGCCCCCGGGAGCGGGGGGCCCAGGATGAGCAGTTCTTC
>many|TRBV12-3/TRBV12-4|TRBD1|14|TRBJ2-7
CASSELGQAYEQYF
TGTGCCAGCAGCGAATTAGGACAGGCCTACGAGCAGTACTTC
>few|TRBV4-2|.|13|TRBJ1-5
CASSQGQDKPQHF
TGTGCCAGCAGCCAAGGACAGGATAAGCCCCAGCATTTT
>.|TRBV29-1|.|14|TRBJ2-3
CSVEHGGGTDTQYF
TGCAGCGTTGAACACGGCGGGGGCACAGATACGCAGTATTTT